The TCR beta chain under discussion was sequenced for a study of shared T cell receptors in the human thymus. From germline, CDR1 is MNHNS and CDR2 SASEGT. The CDR3 runs 22 residues. The J segment lost 6 bases and the V segment lost 1 base, leaving 25 bases of the junction unmatched. Assay used: immunoSEQ multiplex PCR; TCRdb lists only in-frame clones, some missing. The sample contains roughly 710,000 clones, 80% to 90% of which appear only once. This clone was counted a few times. The same specimen was also included in a second study, on human thymus T cells. As that study records: Healthy Finnish infants undergoing corrective surgery for congenital heart defects provided the donor material.

The sequence was obtained from a girl under three years old with a congenital heart defect. This chain links TRBV6-1 with TRBJ2-1; 9 bases match TRBD2. What was sequenced was thymocytes. The CDR3 DNA reads TGTGCCAGCAGTGAAGGCGACAGGGCAAGGGCAGCGGGGGGCCATATGTCCAATGAGCAGTTCTTC. This translates into CASSEGDRARAAGGHMSNEQFF.